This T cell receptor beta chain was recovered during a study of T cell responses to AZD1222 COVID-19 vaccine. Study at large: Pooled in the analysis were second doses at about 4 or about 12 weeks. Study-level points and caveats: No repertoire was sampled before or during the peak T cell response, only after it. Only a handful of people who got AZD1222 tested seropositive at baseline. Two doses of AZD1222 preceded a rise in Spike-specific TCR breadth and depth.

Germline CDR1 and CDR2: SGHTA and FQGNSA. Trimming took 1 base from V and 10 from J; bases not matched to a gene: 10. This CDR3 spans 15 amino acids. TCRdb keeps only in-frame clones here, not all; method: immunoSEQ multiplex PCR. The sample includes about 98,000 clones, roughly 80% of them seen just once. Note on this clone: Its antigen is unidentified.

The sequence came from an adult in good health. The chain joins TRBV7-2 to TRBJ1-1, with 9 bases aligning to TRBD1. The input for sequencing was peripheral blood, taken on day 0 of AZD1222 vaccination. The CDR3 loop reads CASSLGRQGGPSAFF. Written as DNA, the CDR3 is TGTGCCAGCAGCTTAGGAAGACAGGGGGGGCCTTCAGCTTTCTTT.